The 32 T cell receptor beta chains below were found in one sample sequenced in a study of Graves' ophthalmopathy and Graves' hyperthyroidism. Amplified material comprised TCR beta CDR3 regions derived from RNA transcripts. A first-round RT-PCR used HTBI primers, followed by a second-round multiplex PCR. Each CDR3 protein is one row after TCRdb ran MiXCR on the multiplex PCR reads. The sample contains fewer than 350,000 distinct CDR3 sequences, 15% to 20% of which appear only once. Sequenced sample: peripheral blood. These receptors originate from an adult man with Graves' ophthalmopathy.

This clonotype was seen repeatedly, ten times or more. The chain employs TRBV3-1 and TRBJ2-2; 7 nucleotides line up with TRBD2. Germline assignment: CDR1 LGHDT and CDR2 YNNKEL (reference sequence). V trimming: 6 bases; J trimming: 2 bases; junction bases outside the gene matches: 6. This CDR3 is built from 15 residues. The chain's CDR3 is CASRIQRGNTGELFF. The CDR3 DNA reads as TGTGCCAGCAGGATACAGCGGGGCAACACCGGGGAGCTGTTTTTT.

This clonotype was seen many times. The chain has TRBV29-1 and TRBJ2-2; 9 nucleotides match TRBD1. Germline V gives CDR1 SQVTM, CDR2 ANQGSEA. The CDR3 contains 15 residues. The ends lost 6 bases at V and 7 bases at J; junction bases unmatched: 12. CDR3 in DNA: TGCAGCGTCGTTCCCGGGACAGGGACGGACGGGGAGCTGTTTTTT. It yields the protein CSVVPGTGTDGELFF.

This clonotype appeared many times. The rearrangement links TRBV11-2 to TRBJ1-5; 7 nucleotides agree with TRBD1. This CDR3 has 15 amino acids. With V trimmed by 5 bases and J by 7 bases, 11 bases remained unmatched. The germline V gene has CDR1 SGHAT and CDR2 FQNNGV. The CDR3: CASSLGQAQWQPQHF. Here the CDR3 DNA reads TGTGCCAGCAGCCTCGGACAGGCCCAGTGGCAGCCCCAGCATTTT. The full variable domain, rest sourced from reference TRBV11-2 and TRBJ1-5, is EAGVAQSPRYKIIEKRQSVAFWCNPISGHATLYWYQQILGQGPKLLIQFQNNGVVDDSQLPKDRFSAERLKGVDSTLKIQPAKLEDSAVYLCASSLGQAQWQPQHFGDGTRLSIL.

In its sample, this clonotype was seen a few times. V is TRBV6-2 or TRBV6-3 and J is TRBJ2-7; maybe TRBD1 (7 bases). This CDR3 spans 18 amino acids. Trimming removed 6 bases from V and 3 bases from J, with 27 bases in between. Germline V lookup: CDR1 MNHEY, CDR2 SVGEGT. As DNA, the CDR3 is TGTGCCAGCAGCGTAGGAGGGGGATCAGGGGGTTTCGGCTACGAGCAGTACTTC. Protein product: CASSVGGGSGGFGYEQYF.

V is TRBV11-2 and J is TRBJ2-1, with D maybe TRBD2 (5 bases). CDR1 is SGHAT and CDR2 is FQNNGV in the germline V gene. CDR3 length equals 12 residues. The V and J ends lost 5 bases and 7 bases respectively, with 9 bases between them. The CDR3 DNA follows: TGTGCCAGCAGCCCTGGAGGAAATGAGCAGTTCTTC. Translating it yields CASSPGGNEQFF.

The V call is TRBV4-2, the J call TRBJ1-5, with D perhaps matching TRBD1 (5 bases). Germline CDR1 and CDR2: LGHNA and YNFKEQ. V was cut by 3 bases and J by 3 bases, with 15 bases left in between. The CDR3 is made up of 16 amino acids. CDR3 in DNA: TGTGCCAGCAGCCAGCCTACGGGGGACCACAATCAGCCCCAGCATTTT. It encodes CASSQPTGDHNQPQHF.

This clonotype was detected once. The rearrangement uses TRBV6-1 and TRBJ1-2; TRBD1 matches at 7 bases. The trim removed 10 bases at V and 8 bases at J, leaving 10 bases unmatched. This CDR3 spans 12 amino acids. CDR1 MNHNS and CDR2 SASEGT come from the germline V gene. CDR3 sequence reads: CAIYQQGRGYTF. DNA for the CDR3: TGTGCCATCTACCAACAGGGGCGCGGCTACACCTTC.

This clonotype has ten or more counts. One end of the junction is discordant with germline, which a read error may explain. The genes are TRBV30 and TRBJ1-5; D may be TRBD1 (5 bases). Germline loops: CDR1 GTSNPN, CDR2 SVGIG (reference sequence). The CDR3 is made up of 16 amino acids. The CDR3 DNA is TGTGCCTGGAGCGTACGGGGAACAGGTAGCGATCAGCCCCAGCATTTT. Translated, it gives CAWSVRGTGSDQPQHF.

This clonotype was recorded a few times. The chain carries TRBV18 and TRBJ1-1; weak D call: TRBD1 (5 bases). The CDR3 has 16 amino acids. Germline values: CDR1 KGHSH, CDR2 LQKENI. Between the trimmed V and J ends, which lost 1 base and 1 base, there was a span of 13 bases. The CDR3 bases are TGTGCCAGCTCACCACGGCTGGGGCCGCAGAACACTGAAGCTTTCTTT. Translated: CASSPRLGPQNTEAFF.

This clonotype was recorded many times. The chain has TRBV6-1 and TRBJ2-7; 11 bases agree with TRBD2. This CDR3 spans 17 amino acids. V shed 7 bases and J 6 bases; nucleotides not matched to a gene: 17. The germline gives CDR1 MNHNS, CDR2 SASEGT. The CDR3 sequence is CASTGASGGIRAGEQYF. CDR3 bases: TGTGCCAGCACCGGGGCTAGCGGGGGGATAAGAGCAGGCGAGCAGTACTTC.

This clonotype was found a few times. The rearrangement uses TRBV4-2 and TRBJ1-5, with D perhaps matching TRBD1 (6 bases). Trimming pared 4 bases from V and 7 bases from J, leaving 17 bases between. This CDR3 has 15 residues. CDR1 and CDR2 from the germline V gene are LGHNA and YNFKEQ. Here the CDR3 DNA reads TGTGCCAGCAGCCGCCGGCCAGGGGATAACCAGCCCCAGCATTTT. This gives the protein CASSRRPGDNQPQHF.

CDR3 sequence: CASIILGRGTEAFF. The CDR3 DNA is TGTGCCAGCATAATCTTGGGGCGGGGCACTGAAGCTTTCTTT. The gene calls are TRBV6-1 and TRBJ1-1; perhaps TRBD1 as D (5 bases). V lost 7 bases and J 4 bases, leaving 16 bases between the germline ends. CDR1 is MNHNS and CDR2 is SASEGT in the germline V gene. This CDR3 spans 14 amino acids.

As regards this clonotype: An end of the junction does not agree with germline; a read error may underlie this. The rearrangement joins TRBV6-1 to TRBJ2-7; D is ambiguous. CDR1 is MNHNS, CDR2 SASEGT, per germline. There are 13 residues in the CDR3. For the CDR3, the DNA is TGTGCCATCAGTCGGGCCTCCTTATACGAGCAGTACTTC. Protein product: CAISRASLYEQYF.

This clonotype was seen ten or more times. The rearrangement joins TRBV11-2 to TRBJ1-2; possible D gene TRBD1, 5 bases. The V end was cut by 0 bases, the J end by 6 bases, with 17 bases between. There are 16 residues in the CDR3. Looked up from germline, CDR1 is SGHAT and CDR2 is FQNNGV. The DNA for the CDR3 is TGTGCCAGCAGCTTAGAATCCGGGGCCCGTCGGAATGGCTACACCTTC. It is translated as CASSLESGARRNGYTF.

This clonotype has ten or more counts. V is TRBV5-6 and J is TRBJ1-2; D unclear. Germline CDR1 SGHDT, CDR2 YYEEEE. V was pared by 4 bases and J by 3 bases, with 13 bases between. This CDR3 has 14 amino acids. In nucleotides, the CDR3 is TGTGCCAGCAGCCCGATGACTGGGGACTATGGCTACACCTTC. Translation gives CASSPMTGDYGYTF. Full variable domain (rest looked up from reference TRBV5-6 and TRBJ1-2): DAGVTQSPTHLIKTRGQQVTLRCSPKSGHDTVSWYQQALGQGPQFIFQYYEEEERQRGNFPDRFSGHQFPNYSSELNVNALLLGDSALYLCASSPMTGDYGYTFGSGTRLTVV.

The rearrangement links TRBV12-3 or TRBV12-4 to TRBJ1-6; TRBD1 agrees at 12 bases. The V segment lost 7 bases and the J segment 13 bases; nucleotides outside the gene matches: 11. The CDR3 is made up of 15 amino acids. The CDR3 nucleotides are TGTGCCAGCACTCCCCCCGGGACAGGGGGCGCCCCCCTCCACTTT. It yields the protein CASTPPGTGGAPLHF.

This clonotype occurred many times. The V and J genes are TRBV5-1 and TRBJ1-3; D unresolved. Germline V lookup: CDR1 SGHRS, CDR2 YFSETQ. The CDR3 length is 15 residues. V was trimmed by 7 bases and J by 2 bases, leaving 16 bases between them. The CDR3 reads CASRLGGDAGNTIYF. The DNA for the CDR3 is TGCGCCAGCCGCCTCGGCGGGGATGCTGGAAACACCATATATTTT.

This clonotype showed up many times. The chain uses TRBV12-3 or TRBV12-4 and TRBJ2-2; D uncertain. V was cut by 0 bases and J by 7 bases, with 9 bases left in between. The CDR3 has 14 residues. CDR3 bases: TGTGCCAGCAGTTTAGCGGGATTTGGCGGGGAGCTGTTTTTT. Encoded protein: CASSLAGFGGELFF.

This chain connects TRBV27 to TRBJ2-7; TRBD2 matches at 8 bases. V shed 4 bases, J shed 7 bases, and the junction held 12 bases outside the gene matches. The CDR3 consists of 15 residues. Germline V gene sequence: CDR1 MNHEY, CDR2 SMNVEV (reference sequence). CDR3 protein: CASSSRPSGPGEQYF. DNA for the CDR3: TGTGCCAGCAGTTCCCGACCTAGCGGGCCGGGGGAGCAGTACTTC.

This clonotype was detected ten times or more. The J gene is TRBJ1-2, the V gene TRBV4-2; D remains unclear. Germline V CDR1 and CDR2: LGHNA, YNFKEQ. CDR3 length equals 14 residues. Trimming stripped 0 bases from V and 2 bases from J, with 7 bases between. The CDR3 loop reads CASSQDQRNYGYTF. Written as DNA, the CDR3 is TGTGCCAGCAGCCAAGATCAACGGAACTATGGCTACACCTTC.

This clonotype was seen ten or more times. V usage is TRBV11-2 and J usage is TRBJ2-7; TRBD2 aligns across 8 bases. V gave up 2 bases and J gave up 4 bases; unmatched junction bases: 10. Germline V CDR1 and CDR2: SGHAT, FQNNGV. CDR3 length: 16 residues. The CDR3 loop is CASSLSREGLRYEQYF. The CDR3 DNA reads as TGTGCCAGCAGCTTATCCCGGGAGGGCCTAAGATACGAGCAGTACTTC.

There are a few counts of this clonotype. At one end the junction does not follow the germline gene, possibly because of a read error. The chain is built from TRBV6-2 or TRBV6-3 and TRBJ1-5, with D possibly being TRBD1 (5 bases). The CDR3 consists of 14 residues. Germline V gives CDR1 MNHEY, CDR2 SVGEGT. The CDR3 nucleotides are TGTGCCAGCAGTTTGGCCAGGGCGATTCAGCCCCAGCCTTTT. Amino acid sequence: CASSLARAIQPQPF.

This clonotype was counted at least ten times. The chain carries TRBV20-1 and TRBJ2-5, with D perhaps matching TRBD1 or TRBD2 (6 bases each). The CDR3 runs 14 residues. The germline V gene encodes CDR1 DFQATT and CDR2 SNEGSKA (reference sequence). The V gene lost 2 bases and the J gene lost 1 base, with 11 bases spanning the gap. The CDR3 region is CSARRGEIQETQYF. The CDR3 DNA reads as TGCAGTGCTAGAAGGGGGGAAATCCAAGAGACCCAGTACTTC.

This clonotype was counted at least ten times. The gene calls are TRBV19 and TRBJ2-2, with 7 bases identical to TRBD2. This CDR3 region has 15 residues. Germline V lookup: CDR1 LNHDA, CDR2 SQIVND (reference sequence). V shed 7 bases and J 0 bases; nucleotides not matched to a gene: 5. The CDR3 DNA reads as TGTGCCAGTAACCCGCGGGGGTCGAACACCGGGGAGCTGTTTTTT. Amino acids: CASNPRGSNTGELFF.

This clonotype was seen repeatedly, ten times or more. The rearrangement links TRBV5-1 to TRBJ2-7, with 8 bases aligning to TRBD2. This CDR3 region has 17 residues. The germline V gene encodes CDR1 SGHRS and CDR2 YFSETQ. V lost 4 bases, J lost 3 bases, and 15 bases stayed unmatched. DNA for the CDR3: TGCGCCAGCAGCCGGGGGTTAGCGGGAAGTCGGGACTACGAGCAGTACTTC. It codes for CASSRGLAGSRDYEQYF.

In its sample, this clonotype was seen many times. V and J are TRBV29-1 and TRBJ1-1; D gene unclear. Germline V gives CDR1 SQVTM, CDR2 ANQGSEA. CDR3 length: 13 amino acids. With 5 bases removed from V and 1 base from J, the gap between germline ends came to 11 bases. In DNA form, the CDR3 reads TGCAGCGTTTCGAGAGAATGGAACACTGAAGCTTTCTTT. This translates into CSVSREWNTEAFF.

This clonotype was recorded at least ten times. This rearrangement joins TRBV27 to TRBJ1-2; 7 bases map to TRBD1. CDR1 is MNHEY and CDR2 is SMNVEV in the germline V gene (reference sequence). J was trimmed by 8 bases and V by 6 bases; bases with no gene match: 12. This CDR3 region has 14 residues. Here the CDR3 DNA reads TGTGCCAGCAGAAAACTAACAGGGGCGGGAGGCTACACCTTC. Translating gives CASRKLTGAGGYTF.

In its sample, this clonotype was seen many times. V gene TRBV30 combines with J gene TRBJ1-5; weak D call: TRBD1 (6 bases). Germline V gene sequence: CDR1 GTSNPN, CDR2 SVGIG (reference sequence). Trimming shortened V by 5 bases and J by 3 bases, and 14 bases separated the two germline ends. The CDR3 length is 14 residues. The CDR3 bases are TGTGCCTGGCAACAGGGAAACTTCAATCAGCCCCAGCATTTT. It is translated as CAWQQGNFNQPQHF. The whole variable domain, filled in from reference TRBV30 and TRBJ1-5, reads SQTIHQWPATLVQPVGSPLSLECTVEGTSNPNLYWYRQAAGRGLQLLFYSVGIGQISSEVPQNLSASRPQDRQFILSSKKLLLSDSGFYLCAWQQGNFNQPQHFGDGTRLSIL.

This clonotype was seen ten or more times. The genes are TRBV7-2 and TRBJ1-3; D is ambiguous. V was clipped by 5 bases and J by 0 bases, with 11 bases between them. This CDR3 has 15 amino acids. The germline CDR1 and CDR2 sequences are SGHTA and FQGNSA. In DNA, the CDR3 is TGTGCCAGCAGCCCTCGGGTCCTCTCTGGAAACACCATATATTTT. Translated: CASSPRVLSGNTIYF.

This clonotype was found many times. The rearrangement joins TRBV7-6 to TRBJ2-7; 9 bases line up with TRBD2. CDR1 is SGHVS and CDR2 is FNYEAQ in the germline V gene. The V gene end was trimmed by 4 bases and the J gene end by 6 bases; junction bases not matched to a gene: 13. This CDR3 is 16 amino acids long. CDR3 in DNA: TGTGCCAGCAGCTCGATGGCTATGGCGGGGGGGGTCGAGCAGTACTTC. It codes for CASSSMAMAGGVEQYF.

This clonotype was recorded many times. The V call is TRBV7-9, the J call TRBJ2-5, with a tentative D call TRBD2 (6 bases). Germline V gene sequence: CDR1 SEHNR, CDR2 FQNEAQ (reference sequence). Trimming took off 4 bases at V and 3 bases at J, with 15 bases between the two ends. This CDR3 has 15 amino acids. The CDR3: CASSSIQPGEETQYF. CDR3 DNA sequence: TGTGCCAGCAGCTCCATCCAACCGGGAGAAGAGACCCAGTACTTC.

This clonotype was seen ten or more times. The rearrangement joins TRBV10-2 to TRBJ2-5, with 9 bases that match TRBD1. After removal of 7 bases from V and 6 bases from J, the junction contained 9 bases not matched to a gene. From germline, CDR1 is WSHSY and CDR2 SAAADI. The length of the CDR3 is 14 residues. DNA of the CDR3: TGCGCCAGCAACGGACAGGGGATTTCAAAGACCCAGTACTTC. As protein: CASNGQGISKTQYF.